This record covers a single T cell receptor beta chain. TCRdb ran MiXCR on the PCR reads and lists one entry per CDR3 protein. The profile shows 10,000 to 14,000 distinct CDR3 sequences, 55% of them singletons. These data are taken from a study of tumor-infiltrating lymphocytes in oesophageal squamous cell carcinoma. This CDR3 contains 14 residues. Per the germline V gene, CDR1 is SGHVS and CDR2 is FNYEAQ. The V and J ends lost 5 bases and 5 bases respectively, with 13 bases between them. Input material: esophageal tumor tissue. This chain links TRBV7-6 with TRBJ1-5; D ambiguous. This receptor was obtained from a male donor with esophageal squamous cell carcinoma. The CDR3 region is CASSPDLWDQPQHF. CDR3 bases: TGTGCCAGCAGCCCTGATCTGTGGGATCAGCCCCAGCATTTT.